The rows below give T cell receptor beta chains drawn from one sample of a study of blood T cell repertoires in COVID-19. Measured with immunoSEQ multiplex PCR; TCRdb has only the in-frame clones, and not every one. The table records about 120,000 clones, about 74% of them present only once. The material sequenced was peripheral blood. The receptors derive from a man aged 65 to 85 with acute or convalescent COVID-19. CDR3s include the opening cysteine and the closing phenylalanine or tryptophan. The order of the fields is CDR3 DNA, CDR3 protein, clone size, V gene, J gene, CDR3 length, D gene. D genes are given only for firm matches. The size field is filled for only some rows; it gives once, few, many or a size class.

TGTGCCAGCAGCGTAGCGAAAGGGGCGGACACCGGGGAGCTGTTTTTT	CASSVAKGADTGELFF	few	TRBV9	TRBJ2-2	16	-
TGTGCCAGCAGCCCCCAAAGGGGCTCCTACAATGAGCAGTTCTTC	CASSPQRGSYNEQFF	-	TRBV7-2	TRBJ2-1	15	-
TGTGCCAGCTCACCACCTGTCCTAGCGGGAGACACCGGGGAGCTGTTTTTT	CASSPPVLAGDTGELFF	-	TRBV18	TRBJ2-2	17	TRBD2
TGTGCCAGCAGCTTAGAATTGGGGGACAGCTATGGCTACACCTTC	CASSLELGDSYGYTF	-	TRBV7-8	TRBJ1-2	15	TRBD1
TGCGCCAGCAGCCAGGGGCAAGGGAGGGGAGAGACCCAGTACTTC	CASSQGQGRGETQYF	-	TRBV23-1	TRBJ2-5	15	-
TGTGCCAGCAGCTCCCGGGACAGGGGGCGGGATGCTTACAATGAGCAGTTCTTC	CASSSRDRGRDAYNEQFF	-	TRBV3-1/TRBV3-2	TRBJ2-1	18	TRBD1
TGTGCCAGCAGCCCCCAGGGGACCAGGGAGACCCAGTACTTC	CASSPQGTRETQYF	-	TRBV5-4	TRBJ2-5	14	-
TGCGCCAGCAGCTTGTCTAGCGGTTACAATGAGCAGTTCTTC	CASSLSSGYNEQFF	-	TRBV5-1	TRBJ2-1	14	TRBD2
TGCGCCAGCAGCCCAGCGACAGGGGGGTATAATTCACCCCTCCACTTT	CASSPATGGYNSPLHF	-	TRBV4-3	TRBJ1-6	16	TRBD1
TGTGCCAGCAGCTTGAGTGGGCAGGGGTATACCGGGGAGCTGTTTTTT	CASSLSGQGYTGELFF	-	TRBV5-6	TRBJ2-2	16	-
TGTGCCAGCAGCCGGACTAGCGGGAGCACAGATACGCAGTATTTT	CASSRTSGSTDTQYF	-	TRBV7-7	TRBJ2-3	15	TRBD2
TGTGCCAGCAGTGACGAACAGGGGGGGGAGCAGTACTTC	CASSDEQGGEQYF	-	TRBV6-4	TRBJ2-7	13	-
TGTGCCAGCAGGGGGGACAGGTCGGTCGGTGGCTACACCTTC	CASRGDRSVGGYTF	-	TRBV6-4	TRBJ1-2	14	TRBD1
TGTGCCAGCAGAGGGGGGGATTGGAACACTGAAGCTTTCTTT	CASRGGDWNTEAFF	few	TRBV2	TRBJ1-1	14	-
TGTGCCAGCACGACAGGGGGCGGCGGGGAGCTGTTTTTT	CASTTGGGGELFF	-	TRBV6-5	TRBJ2-2	13	TRBD1
TGTGCCAGCAGCCCCAGGGGGCCAACCTACGAGCAGTACTTC	CASSPRGPTYEQYF	few	TRBV11-1	TRBJ2-7	14	TRBD1
TGTGCCAGCAGCCCCCGGGGACAGATTTATGGCTACACCTTC	CASSPRGQIYGYTF	-	TRBV7-2	TRBJ1-2	14	TRBD1
TGTGCCAGCAGTCCTTCAACAGGAACCCTGAACACTGAAGCTTTCTTT	CASSPSTGTLNTEAFF	-	TRBV9	TRBJ1-1	16	-
TGTGCCAGTAGTGGTGTGGAGGTTCGTCAGCCCCAGCATTTT	CASSGVEVRQPQHF	-	TRBV19	TRBJ1-5	14	-
TGTGCCAGCAGCATGGGACAGGGGGACGGTGGCTACACCTTC	CASSMGQGDGGYTF	-	TRBV7-2	TRBJ1-2	14	TRBD1
TGTGCCAGTAGTAATCCCCTCGGGAGGTACTCACCCCTCCACTTT	CASSNPLGRYSPLHF	-	TRBV19	TRBJ1-6	15	-
TGTGCCAGCAGTTTAAGGGGTACTCAGCCCCAGCATTTT	CASSLRGTQPQHF	once	TRBV27	TRBJ1-5	13	-
TGTGCCAGCGGGGGACAGGGAGGAGAAAAACTGTTTTTT	CASGGQGGEKLFF	-	TRBV2	TRBJ1-4	13	TRBD1
TGTGCCAGCAGTTTAGGACAGGGGGCAAGTCAGCCCCAGCATTTT	CASSLGQGASQPQHF	few	TRBV2	TRBJ1-5	15	TRBD1
TGTGCCAGCAGCGTTCGTCCGGGACTAGCGGGAAGCCTCGCGGGGAATGAGCAGTTCTTC	CASSVRPGLAGSLAGNEQFF	-	TRBV3-1/TRBV3-2	TRBJ2-1	20	TRBD2
TGCGCCAGCAGCTTGGCCCCGGGGACTGAAGCTTTCTTT	CASSLAPGTEAFF	-	TRBV5-1	TRBJ1-1	13	-
TGTGCCAGCAGCCGCTCCGGGACAGGGAGAGAAAAACTGTTTTTT	CASSRSGTGREKLFF	-	TRBV7-2	TRBJ1-4	15	TRBD1
TGCAGCGTTTGGACAGGTAAAAGCAGGTCGGCCTACGAGCAGTACTTC	CSVWTGKSRSAYEQYF	-	TRBV29-1	TRBJ2-7	16	TRBD1
TGTGCCAGCAGCCCCCGCGGGACAGAGAGCTCCTACGAGCAGTACTTC	CASSPRGTESSYEQYF	-	TRBV7-8	TRBJ2-7	16	-